This TCR beta chain originates from a study of shared clonotypes between healthy human individuals. General observations from the study: Richness estimates generally favored naive over memory subsets.

Germline V CDR1 and CDR2: MDHEN, SYDVKM. The V gene end was trimmed by 2 bases and the J gene end by 7 bases; junction bases not matched to a gene: 7. The CDR3 covers 15 residues. In the naive CD8 group, cells lacked CD45RO and were positively selected for CCR7, so terminally differentiated effector memory CD45RA+ cells were left out. Every one of the donors was a Caucasian adult that lived in Nashville, Tennessee. Method: immunoSEQ multiplex PCR; TCRdb's copy keeps in-frame clones and lacks some. The data hold about 680,000 clones, with under 95% observed a single time. A remark on this clone: Its matching antigen is unknown.

This clonotype was obtained from a young man in good health. The genes are TRBV28 and TRBJ1-4; 7 bases agree with TRBD1. The sequenced material came from naive CD8+ T cells sorted from blood. The CDR3 DNA follows: TGTGCCAGCAGTTTAGTTGTACAGGGGACTGAAAAACTGTTTTTT. Translating it yields CASSLVVQGTEKLFF.